This T cell receptor (beta chain) was identified during a study of T cell changes during pregnancy in multiple sclerosis (dated by TCRdb to between 2019 and 2020). About the investigation overall: The study looked at changes in the T cell repertoire across pregnancy in women with multiple sclerosis.

The method behind the library was the immunoSEQ multiplex PCR assay. TCRdb re-hosts the immuneACCESS table, in-frame sequences only. Its copies lack some clones; in the studies checked, an unresolved V gene accounts for under half of them, and the cause for the rest is not known. For this sample there are about 93,000 clones; approximately 92% appear just once. In total, the top ten clones hold approximately 2% of the sample. As for this clone: Its antigen is not yet known. Base qualities are not recorded, but no much larger clone differs from it by a single base.

CDR1 is given as MGHRA and CDR2 as YSYEKL, both from the germline V gene. Germline trimming: 4 bases from V, 2 bases from J; junction bases outside gene matches: 11. The CDR3 numbers 18 residues from cysteine through phenylalanine. Left in the record is the CDR3 DNA by itself, 54 bases read in frame from the first base. The chain uses TRBV4-1 and TRBJ2-3; 11 central bases correspond to TRBD2. Sequences were derived from peripheral blood, sampled after pregnancy. The TCR was taken from a female donor with multiple sclerosis, enrolled in a pregnancy study. The CDR3 protein: CASSPGTSGADFTDTQYF. At the DNA level, the sequence is TGCGCCAGCAGCCCCGGGACTAGCGGAGCCGATTTCACAGATACGCAGTATTTT.